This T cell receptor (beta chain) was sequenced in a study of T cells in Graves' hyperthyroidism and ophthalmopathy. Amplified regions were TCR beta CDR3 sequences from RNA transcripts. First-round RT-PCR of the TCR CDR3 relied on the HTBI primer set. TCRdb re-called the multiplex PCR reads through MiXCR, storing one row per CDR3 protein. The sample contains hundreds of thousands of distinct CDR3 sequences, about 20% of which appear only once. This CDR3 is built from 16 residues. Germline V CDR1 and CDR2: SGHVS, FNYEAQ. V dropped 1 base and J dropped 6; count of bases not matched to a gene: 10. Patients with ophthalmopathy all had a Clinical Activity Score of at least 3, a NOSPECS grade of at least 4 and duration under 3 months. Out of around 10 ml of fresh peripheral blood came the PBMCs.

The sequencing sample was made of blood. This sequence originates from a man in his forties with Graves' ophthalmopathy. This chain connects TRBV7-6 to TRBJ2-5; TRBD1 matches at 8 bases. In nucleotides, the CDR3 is TGTGCCAGCAGCTTAGAGACAGGGGTGGCCTTGAAGACCCAGTACTTC. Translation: CASSLETGVALKTQYF.